The 28 T cell receptor beta chains below come from one sample, sequenced in a study of shared clonotypes between healthy human individuals. TCRdb's table, derived via immunoSEQ multiplex PCR, lists solely in-frame clones and lacks some. The data hold around 500,000 clones, with roughly three quarters observed a single time. The sequenced material came from PBMCs. The origin of the receptors is a woman in her forties in good health. Some clones in this sample may be carry-over from other donors' samples.

This sequence joins TRBV27 and TRBJ1-5; 8 bases map to TRBD1. Trimming removed 5 bases from V and 6 bases from J; junction bases left unmatched: 3. There are 13 residues in the CDR3. In germline, CDR1 is MNHEY, CDR2 SMNVEV (reference sequence). CDR3 residues: CASSLRGPQPQHF. Here the CDR3 DNA reads TGTGCCAGCAGTCTCAGGGGGCCTCAGCCCCAGCATTTT.

J is TRBJ2-5 and V is TRBV28; 7 bases agree with TRBD2. Germline V gives CDR1 MDHEN, CDR2 SYDVKM. The CDR3 loop spans 14 amino acids. V trimming: 2 bases; J trimming: 6 bases; junction bases outside the gene matches: 6. The CDR3 reads CASSLAGERKTQYF. Written as DNA, the CDR3 is TGTGCCAGCAGTTTAGCGGGAGAGAGGAAGACCCAGTACTTC.

CDR3 sequence: CASTLGFDGYQPQHF. CDR3 coding DNA: TGTGCCAGCACCCTCGGGTTTGATGGCTATCAGCCCCAGCATTTT. V usage is TRBV2 and J usage is TRBJ1-5; D is ambiguous. CDR1 and CDR2 from the germline V gene are SNHLY and FYNNEI. CDR3 length: 15 amino acids. Trimming took off 7 bases at V and 5 bases at J, with 18 bases between the two ends.

This rearrangement joins TRBV6-6 to TRBJ2-7, with a weak D call TRBD2 (6 bases). V shed 5 bases and J shed 0 bases, with 14 bases lying between them. Per germline, CDR1 MNHNY and CDR2 SVGAGI (reference sequence). The CDR3 extends over 15 amino acids. CDR3 amino acids: CASSPPGLSSYEQYF. The CDR3 coding sequence is TGTGCCAGCAGTCCTCCGGGACTGAGCTCCTACGAGCAGTACTTC.

This chain connects TRBV28 to TRBJ2-5; 9 bases align to TRBD1. CDR3 length: 14 amino acids. Germline V gene sequence: CDR1 MDHEN, CDR2 SYDVKM. Losses at the gene ends were 5 bases for V and 5 bases for J; bases not matched to a gene: 6. The CDR3 nucleotides are TGTGCCAGCAGTCCCTACAGGGGGCGGGAGACCCAGTACTTC. This codes for CASSPYRGRETQYF.

The rearrangement uses TRBV19 and TRBJ1-1; 9 nucleotides line up with TRBD1. CDR3 length equals 15 residues. V lost 4 bases and J lost 4; bases outside the gene matches: 7. Germline CDR1 reads LNHDA; CDR2 reads SQIVND (reference sequence). Here the CDR3 reads CASSTRQGGSTEAFF. DNA for the CDR3: TGTGCCAGTAGTACCCGACAGGGGGGTAGCACTGAAGCTTTCTTT.

The CDR3 sequence: CASSERARGNQPQHF. CDR3 bases: TGTGCCAGCAGTGAACGGGCCAGAGGCAATCAGCCCCAGCATTTT. The V and J genes are TRBV2 and TRBJ1-5, with no clear D. The V end was cut by 2 bases, the J end by 2 bases, with 10 bases between. CDR1 is SNHLY and CDR2 is FYNNEI in the germline V gene. The CDR3 is 15 amino acids. Using reference TRBV2 and TRBJ1-5 for the parts outside the CDR3, the full variable domain is EPEVTQTPSHQVTQMGQEVILRCVPISNHLYFYWYRQILGQKVEFLVSFYNNEISEKSEIFDDQFSVERPDGSNFTLKIRSTKLEDSAMYFCASSERARGNQPQHFGDGTRLSIL.

V usage is TRBV2 and J usage is TRBJ2-5; the D gene is possibly TRBD2 (5 bases). The CDR3 has 14 residues. Germline V gives CDR1 SNHLY, CDR2 FYNNEI. V lost 6 bases and J lost 0, with 11 bases in between. CDR3 DNA: TGTGCCAGCAGGAATGAACTAGACCAAGAGACCCAGTACTTC. This codes for CASRNELDQETQYF.

CDR3: CASSLAARWYGYTF. The DNA of the CDR3 is TGTGCCAGCAGTCTAGCTGCCCGGTGGTATGGCTACACCTTC. This rearrangement joins TRBV6-5 to TRBJ1-2; D is unresolved. Germline CDR1 and CDR2: MNHEY and SVGAGI. The germline V and J ends were trimmed by 5 bases and 5 bases, with 15 bases remaining between them. This CDR3 spans 14 amino acids.

The chain is built from TRBV2 and TRBJ2-2; a weak D match, TRBD2 (5 bases). V shed 6 bases and J shed 7 bases, with 18 bases lying between them. CDR1 is SNHLY, CDR2 FYNNEI, per germline. CDR3 size: 15 residues. CDR3 residues: CASRDEGVVDGELFF. CDR3 in DNA: TGTGCCAGCAGAGATGAGGGCGTAGTGGACGGGGAGCTGTTTTTT. Variable domain in full (rest from reference TRBV2 and TRBJ2-2): EPEVTQTPSHQVTQMGQEVILRCVPISNHLYFYWYRQILGQKVEFLVSFYNNEISEKSEIFDDQFSVERPDGSNFTLKIRSTKLEDSAMYFCASRDEGVVDGELFFGEGSRLTVL.

The rearrangement links TRBV7-2 to TRBJ2-3; no reliable D call. This CDR3 has 15 amino acids. Trimming left V 5 bases short and J 2 bases short, with 14 bases between. Per germline, CDR1 SGHTA and CDR2 FQGNSA. The CDR3 DNA follows: TGTGCCAGCAGCCCACAGAGAGGTTTCACAGATACGCAGTATTTT. As protein: CASSPQRGFTDTQYF.

The V gene is TRBV6-5, the J gene TRBJ2-3; D may be TRBD1 (6 bases). This CDR3 is 15 amino acids long. CDR1 MNHEY and CDR2 SVGAGI come from the germline V gene. Trimming took 6 bases from V and 4 from J, leaving 17 bases between them. The CDR3 DNA sequence: TGTGCCAGCAGGCCAACCAGAACAGGGCCAGATACGCAGTATTTT. It encodes CASRPTRTGPDTQYF.

The V and J genes are TRBV6-1 and TRBJ2-7, with 9 bases fitting TRBD1. With 6 bases clipped from V and 4 bases from J, the junction kept 4 bases outside the gene matches. This CDR3 comprises 13 residues. CDR1 MNHNS and CDR2 SASEGT come from the germline V gene. The CDR3 region is CASRPDRGYEQYF. CDR3 sequence (DNA): TGTGCCAGCAGGCCGGACAGGGGATACGAGCAGTACTTC.

V usage is TRBV28 and J usage is TRBJ2-5, with TRBD1 matching over 10 bases. Germline assignment: CDR1 MDHEN and CDR2 SYDVKM. The CDR3 has 17 amino acids. Germline trimming cut 5 bases from V and 5 bases from J; bases unmatched to any gene: 14. CDR3 region: CASSITWDRGYRETQYF. The DNA of the CDR3 is TGTGCCAGCAGTATAACCTGGGACAGGGGATATCGGGAGACCCAGTACTTC.

J is TRBJ2-7 and V is TRBV2; TRBD2 aligns across 10 bases. The germline V gene encodes CDR1 SNHLY and CDR2 FYNNEI. CDR3 length equals 13 residues. Unmatched junction bases numbered 5, after V lost 8 bases and J lost 4 bases. The CDR3 bases are TGTGCCAGCGGTCTAGCGGGAGCTTACGAGCAGTACTTC. It specifies CASGLAGAYEQYF. The full variable domain, rest sourced from reference TRBV2 and TRBJ2-7, is EPEVTQTPSHQVTQMGQEVILRCVPISNHLYFYWYRQILGQKVEFLVSFYNNEISEKSEIFDDQFSVERPDGSNFTLKIRSTKLEDSAMYFCASGLAGAYEQYFGPGTRLTVT.

This clone has just one count. The J gene is TRBJ2-3, the V gene TRBV7-2; D not certain. This CDR3 spans 15 amino acids. Germline assignment: CDR1 SGHTA and CDR2 FQGNSA. V lost 1 base, J lost 0 bases, and 8 bases lay in between. In nucleotides, the CDR3 is TGTGCCAGCAGCTTAGATCCGGGTAGCACAGATACGCAGTATTTT. This gives the protein CASSLDPGSTDTQYF.

V is TRBV7-2 and J is TRBJ1-5; D is uncertain. V was pared by 2 bases and J by 0 bases, with 5 bases between. The CDR3 covers 14 residues. Germline V gene sequence: CDR1 SGHTA, CDR2 FQGNSA. CDR3 in amino acids: CASSLYYSNQPQHF. CDR3 DNA: TGTGCCAGCAGCTTATATTATAGCAATCAGCCCCAGCATTTT.

This sequence joins TRBV28 and TRBJ2-2, with D hard to call. V lost 2 bases and J 4 bases, leaving 5 bases between the germline ends. Germline loops: CDR1 MDHEN, CDR2 SYDVKM. This CDR3 has 13 amino acids. The CDR3 sequence is CASSLPGTGELFF. The CDR3 region has the DNA TGTGCCAGCAGTTTACCGGGCACCGGGGAGCTGTTTTTT.

The chain uses TRBV6-4 and TRBJ2-4; possibly TRBD1 or TRBD2 for D (5 bases each). This CDR3 comprises 9 residues. The V and J ends lost 11 bases and 11 bases respectively, with 10 bases between them. Germline CDR1 and CDR2: MRHNA and SNTAGT. CDR3 sequence (DNA): TGTGCCCCTCGGGGCGTTCAGTACTTC. Its protein product is CAPRGVQYF.

The chain carries TRBV5-4 and TRBJ2-2, with D hard to call. The CDR3 is made up of 14 amino acids. Germline CDR1 and CDR2: SGHNT and YYREEE (reference sequence). V was clipped by 5 bases and J by 5 bases, with 13 bases between them. The CDR3 loop is CASSPMLGTGELFF. Written as DNA, the CDR3 is TGTGCCAGCAGTCCTATGCTTGGGACCGGGGAGCTGTTTTTT.

This clone was seen once. The V and J genes are TRBV29-1 and TRBJ1-2, with D unresolved. This CDR3 has 10 amino acids. V was shortened by 0 bases and J by 7 bases, with 3 bases between the two germline ends. Germline loops: CDR1 SQVTM, CDR2 ANQGSEA. DNA of the CDR3: TGCAGCGTTGAAGAGTCTGGCTACACCTTC. Amino acids: CSVEESGYTF.

This clone was seen more than once but under ten times. The V gene is TRBV28, the J gene TRBJ1-1; TRBD1 aligns across 8 bases. The CDR3 length is 15 residues. V lost 1 base, J lost 7 bases, and 8 bases stayed unmatched. CDR1 is MDHEN, CDR2 SYDVKM, per germline. The chain's CDR3 is CASSLYPRQGHEAFF. CDR3 DNA: TGTGCCAGCAGTTTATACCCCCGACAGGGGCATGAAGCTTTCTTT.

The chain employs TRBV6-1 and TRBJ2-1; 10 bases map to TRBD2. The CDR3 loop spans 15 amino acids. CDR1 and CDR2 (germline): MNHNS, SASEGT. With 2 bases clipped from V and 5 bases from J, the junction kept 3 bases outside the gene matches. CDR3 in amino acids: CASSESSGGNNEQFF. CDR3 sequence (DNA): TGTGCCAGCAGTGAATCTAGCGGGGGCAACAATGAGCAGTTCTTC.

The chain joins TRBV28 to TRBJ2-2; the D gene is possibly TRBD2 (5 bases). Trimming took 5 bases from V and 9 from J, leaving 10 bases between them. The CDR3 has 12 amino acids. Germline values: CDR1 MDHEN, CDR2 SYDVKM. CDR3 residues: CASSTGLRELFF. The CDR3 nucleotides are TGTGCCAGCAGTACCGGACTCCGGGAGCTGTTTTTT.

The CDR3 DNA reads as TGTGCCAGCAGCCAGGGACTAGCGGCAGATACGCAGTATTTT. Protein product: CASSQGLAADTQYF. The chain employs TRBV14 and TRBJ2-3; 11 positions match TRBD2. Germline V lookup: CDR1 SGHDN, CDR2 FVKESK. After removal of 3 bases from V and 4 bases from J, the junction contained 0 bases not matched to a gene. This CDR3 region has 14 residues.

With respect to this clone: Other nucleotide sequences in the sample specify the same CDR3. The rearrangement joins TRBV9 to TRBJ1-1; no definite D call. This CDR3 is 13 amino acids long. V was pared by 0 bases and J by 1 base, with 4 bases between. Germline V CDR1 and CDR2: SGDLS, YYNGEE. CDR3 coding DNA: TGTGCCAGCAGCGTAGTTACGAACACTGAAGCTTTCTTT. As protein: CASSVVTNTEAFF.

This clone was seen a few times. This chain connects TRBV4-1 to TRBJ2-5, with D tentatively TRBD1 (5 bases). CDR3 size: 15 residues. Trimming cost V 1 base and J 2 bases, with 11 bases left between them. CDR1 is MGHRA and CDR2 is YSYEKL in the germline V gene. CDR3 amino acids: CASSQGWAGQETQYF. The CDR3, as DNA: TGCGCCAGCAGCCAAGGGTGGGCAGGGCAAGAGACCCAGTACTTC.

This clone was counted a few times. The V and J genes are TRBV7-8 and TRBJ2-1, with D possibly being TRBD2 (5 bases). This CDR3 spans 14 amino acids. V was pared by 5 bases and J by 3 bases, with 11 bases between. Germline lookup yields CDR1 SGHVS and CDR2 FQNEAQ. The CDR3 DNA reads as TGTGCCAGCAGCCCTTCCACTAGCTACAATGAGCAGTTCTTC. Its translation: CASSPSTSYNEQFF.